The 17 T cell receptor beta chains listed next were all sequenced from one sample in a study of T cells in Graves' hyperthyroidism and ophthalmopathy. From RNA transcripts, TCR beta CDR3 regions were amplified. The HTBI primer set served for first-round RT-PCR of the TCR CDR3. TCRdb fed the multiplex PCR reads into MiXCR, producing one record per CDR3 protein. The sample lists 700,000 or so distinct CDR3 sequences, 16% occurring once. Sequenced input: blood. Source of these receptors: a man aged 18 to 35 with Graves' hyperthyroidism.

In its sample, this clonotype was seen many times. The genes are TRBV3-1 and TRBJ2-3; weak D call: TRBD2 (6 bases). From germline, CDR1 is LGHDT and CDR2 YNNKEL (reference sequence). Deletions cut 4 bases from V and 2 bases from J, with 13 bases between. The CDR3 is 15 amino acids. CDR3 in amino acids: CASSLGGQSTDTQYF. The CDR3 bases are TGTGCCAGCAGCCTCGGAGGGCAATCCACAGATACGCAGTATTTT.

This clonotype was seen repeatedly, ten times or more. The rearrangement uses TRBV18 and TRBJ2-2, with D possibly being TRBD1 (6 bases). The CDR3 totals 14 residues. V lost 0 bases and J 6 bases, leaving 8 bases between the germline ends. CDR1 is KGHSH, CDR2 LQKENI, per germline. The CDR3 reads CASSPPQGPGELFF. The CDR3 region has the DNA TGTGCCAGCTCACCACCACAGGGTCCCGGGGAGCTGTTTTTT.

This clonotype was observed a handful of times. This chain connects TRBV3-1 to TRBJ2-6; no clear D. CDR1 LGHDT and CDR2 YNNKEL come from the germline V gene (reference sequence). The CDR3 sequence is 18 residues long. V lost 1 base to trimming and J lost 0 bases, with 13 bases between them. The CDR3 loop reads CASSQARGKPSGANVLTF. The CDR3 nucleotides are TGTGCCAGCAGCCAAGCGCGAGGTAAACCCTCTGGGGCCAACGTCCTGACTTTC.

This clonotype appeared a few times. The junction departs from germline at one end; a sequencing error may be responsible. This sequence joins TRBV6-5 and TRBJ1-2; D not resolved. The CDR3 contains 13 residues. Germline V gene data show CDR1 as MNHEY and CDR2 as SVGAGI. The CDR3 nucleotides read TGTGCCAGCAGTTATTCAGTAAACTATGGCTACATCTTC. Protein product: CASSYSVNYGYIF.

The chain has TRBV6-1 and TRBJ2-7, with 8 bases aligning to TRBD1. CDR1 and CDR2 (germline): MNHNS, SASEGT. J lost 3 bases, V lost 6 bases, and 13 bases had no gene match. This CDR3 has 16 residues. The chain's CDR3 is CASSGGRRTGGYEQYF. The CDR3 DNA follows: TGTGCCAGCAGCGGCGGGCGTCGCACAGGGGGCTACGAGCAGTACTTC.

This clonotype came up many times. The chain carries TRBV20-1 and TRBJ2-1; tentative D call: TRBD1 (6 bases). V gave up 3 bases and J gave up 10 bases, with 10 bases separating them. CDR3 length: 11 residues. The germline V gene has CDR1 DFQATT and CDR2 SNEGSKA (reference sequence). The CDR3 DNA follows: TGCAGTGCTAGGGGGGCAACGGAGCAGTTCTTC. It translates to CSARGATEQFF.

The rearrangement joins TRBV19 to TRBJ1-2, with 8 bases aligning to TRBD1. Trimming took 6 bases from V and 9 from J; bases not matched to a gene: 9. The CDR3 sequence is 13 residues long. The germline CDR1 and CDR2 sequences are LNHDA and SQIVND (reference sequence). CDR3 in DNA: TGTGCCAGTAGACTCGGACAGGGATACCGCTACACCTTC. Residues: CASRLGQGYRYTF.

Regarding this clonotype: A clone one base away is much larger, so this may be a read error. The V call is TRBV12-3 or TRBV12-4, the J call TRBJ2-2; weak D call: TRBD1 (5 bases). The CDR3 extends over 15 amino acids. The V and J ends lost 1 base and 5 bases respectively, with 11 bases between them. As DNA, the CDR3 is TGTGCCAGCAGTTTAGAAGCCAGGGCGACCGGGGAGCTGTTTTTT. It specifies CASSLEARATGELFF.

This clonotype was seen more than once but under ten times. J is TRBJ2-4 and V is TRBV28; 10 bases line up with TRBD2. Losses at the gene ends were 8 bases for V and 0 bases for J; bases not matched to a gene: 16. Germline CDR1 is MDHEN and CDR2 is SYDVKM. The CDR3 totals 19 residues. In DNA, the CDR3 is TGTGCCAGCGCTAAAAATCCGACTAGCGGGCTTATAGCCAAAAACATTCAGTACTTC. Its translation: CASAKNPTSGLIAKNIQYF.

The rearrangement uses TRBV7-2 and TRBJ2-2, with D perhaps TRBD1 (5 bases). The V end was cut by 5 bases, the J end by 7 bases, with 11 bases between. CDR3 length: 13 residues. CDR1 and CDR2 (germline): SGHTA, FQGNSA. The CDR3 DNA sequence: TGTGCCAGCAGCCCCCCCAGGGTCGGGGAGCTGTTTTTT. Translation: CASSPPRVGELFF.

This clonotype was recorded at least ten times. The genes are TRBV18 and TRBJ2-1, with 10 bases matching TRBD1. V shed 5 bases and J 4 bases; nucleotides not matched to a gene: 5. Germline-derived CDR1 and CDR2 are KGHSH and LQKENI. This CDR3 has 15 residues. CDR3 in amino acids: CASSNRDRGYNEQFF. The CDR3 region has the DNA TGTGCCAGCTCAAACCGGGACAGGGGTTACAATGAGCAGTTCTTC.

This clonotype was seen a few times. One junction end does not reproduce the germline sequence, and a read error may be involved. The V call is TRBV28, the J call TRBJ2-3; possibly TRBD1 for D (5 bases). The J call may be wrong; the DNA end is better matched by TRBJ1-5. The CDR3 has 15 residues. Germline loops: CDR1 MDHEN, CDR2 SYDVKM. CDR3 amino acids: CASSFGGSSTDTQHF. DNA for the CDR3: TGCGCCAGCAGTTTTGGGGGGTCTAGCACAGATACGCAGCATTTT.

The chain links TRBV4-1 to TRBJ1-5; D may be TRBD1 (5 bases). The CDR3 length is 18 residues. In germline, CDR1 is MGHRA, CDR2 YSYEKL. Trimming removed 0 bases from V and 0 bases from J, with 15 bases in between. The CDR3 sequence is CASSQEIQDTHSNQPQHF. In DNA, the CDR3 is TGCGCCAGCAGCCAAGAGATCCAGGACACCCATAGCAATCAGCCCCAGCATTTT.

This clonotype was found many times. This CDR3 is CASNRGGAGANVLTF. In DNA, the CDR3 is TGTGCCAGCAACAGAGGGGGCGCTGGGGCCAACGTCCTGACTTTC. This rearrangement joins TRBV12-3 or TRBV12-4 to TRBJ2-6; 7 bases agree with TRBD1. V lost 7 bases to trimming and J lost 2 bases; unmatched junction nucleotides: 5. This CDR3 has 15 amino acids.

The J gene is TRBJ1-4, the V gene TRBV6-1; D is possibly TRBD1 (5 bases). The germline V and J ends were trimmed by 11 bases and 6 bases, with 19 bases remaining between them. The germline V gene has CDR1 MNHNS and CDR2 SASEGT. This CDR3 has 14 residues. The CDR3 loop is CAAGEARGYEKLFF. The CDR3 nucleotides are TGTGCCGCGGGGGAGGCCCGGGGGTATGAAAAACTGTTTTTT.

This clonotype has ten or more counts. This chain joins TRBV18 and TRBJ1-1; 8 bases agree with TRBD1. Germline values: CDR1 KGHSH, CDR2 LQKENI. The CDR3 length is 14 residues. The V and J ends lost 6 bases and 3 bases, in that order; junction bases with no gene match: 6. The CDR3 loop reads CASSRGRRDTEAFF. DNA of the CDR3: TGTGCCAGCTCCAGGGGGCGCCGGGACACTGAAGCTTTCTTT.

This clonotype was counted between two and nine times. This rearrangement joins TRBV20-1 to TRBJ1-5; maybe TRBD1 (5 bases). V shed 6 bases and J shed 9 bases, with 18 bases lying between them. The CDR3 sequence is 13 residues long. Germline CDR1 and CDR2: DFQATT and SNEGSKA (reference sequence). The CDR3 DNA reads TGCAGTGCGAGCGATGGGGGAGTTAGGCCCCAGCATTTT. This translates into CSASDGGVRPQHF.